Here is one T cell receptor (beta chain) with its context. Its antigen is not identified. The PCR was carried out with 60 Vbeta primers and 13 Jbeta primers. The method was immunoSEQ multiplex PCR; TCRdb's version includes in-frame clones alone and lacks a portion of them. Altogether under 45,000 clones are present, more than 60% being singletons, with the ten largest covering 6.5%. This sample was included in a study of cytomegalovirus exposure and HLA in healthy donors. Study-level findings and limits: Common viral pathogens seemed to be connected with several of the most significant clusters, according to a later analysis. For most TCR sequences rarity was the rule, although some public TCRs occurred in many donors.

The CDR3 length is 15 residues. The germline gives CDR1 MNHEY, CDR2 SVGAGI. V shed 2 bases and J 6 bases; nucleotides not matched to a gene: 7. The rearrangement links TRBV6-5 to TRBJ2-3, with TRBD1 identical over 8 bases. The receptor's source is a man aged 30 to 45 in good health and CMV-seronegative. What was sequenced was PBMCs. CDR3 coding DNA: TGTGCCAGCAGTTACGGGGCAGGGGGCGCGGATACGCAGTATTTT. It is translated as CASSYGAGGADTQYF.